A single sample is the source of the 16 T cell receptor beta chains below, sequenced in a study of tissue T cells after allogeneic stem cell transplantation. Assay used: immunoSEQ multiplex PCR; TCRdb lists only in-frame clones, some missing. In the table there are 7,500 to 8,500 clones, approximately 50% of which are singletons. Time point: mouse harvest day 7 after allogeneic transplant. Mouse grafts combined 10^7 T-cell-depleted bone marrow cells with 10^6 splenic CD5+ T cells. The sequenced material came from gut tissue. The receptor source for this set is a female BALB/c mouse given C57BL/6 T cells with graft-versus-host disease after an allogeneic hematopoietic cell transplant.

In the case of this clone: All gene names here are mouse names. The read comes to an end 1 residue before the CDR3 does, leaving the germline J gene to fill in the end. The chain recombines TRBV26 with TRBJ2-5; TRBD2 agrees at 12 bases. The CDR3 contains 13 residues. CDR1 and CDR2 (germline): KGHPV, FQNQEV (reference sequence). With V trimmed by 6 bases and J by 5 bases, 0 bases remained unmatched. The CDR3 loop reads CASRGLGGDTQYF. CDR3 DNA, as far as it was read: TGTGCCAGCAGGGGACTGGGGGGAGACACCCAGTAC.

Regarding this clone: Mouse names are used for the genes. The read terminates 1 residue ahead of where the CDR3 ends, so the germline J gene completes it. V is TRBV26 and J is TRBJ2-3; perhaps TRBD1 as D (5 bases). The V gene's germline CDR1 is KGHPV and CDR2 FQNQEV (reference sequence). Trimming left V 7 bases short and J 0 bases short, with 11 bases between. There are 14 residues in the CDR3. This CDR3 reads CASTRTSSAETLYF. The DNA read from the CDR3 is TGTGCCAGCACCCGGACATCTAGTGCAGAAACGCTGTAT.

As concerns this clone: Mouse germline and gene names are used. Read data end 1 residue before the CDR3 end; the end is taken from the germline J gene. J is TRBJ1-1 and V is TRBV19; perhaps TRBD1 as D (5 bases). Germline CDR1 reads FNHDT; CDR2 reads SITEND (reference sequence). V gave up 4 bases and J gave up 4 bases, with 8 bases separating them. CDR3 length: 12 residues. The sequenced part of the CDR3 DNA is TGTGCCAGCAGTGTAAGGGGCACAGAAGTCTTC. Translating it yields CASSVRGTEVF. The full CDR3 protein reads CASSVRGTEVFF.

On this clone: Gene names are mouse gene names. The CDR3 end is not reached by the read, which stops 1 residue before it; the germline J gene fills it in. The V gene is TRBV13-2, the J gene TRBJ2-1; D is possibly TRBD1 (6 bases). Trimming shortened V by 1 base and J by 2 bases, and 10 bases separated the two germline ends. The CDR3 has 15 residues. The germline V gene has CDR1 NNHNN and CDR2 SYGAGS (reference sequence). CDR3 amino acids: CASGDYREDYAEQFF. The DNA read from the CDR3 is TGTGCCAGCGGTGATTACAGGGAGGACTATGCTGAGCAGTTC.

Details on this clone: Gene names follow the mouse nomenclature. The read stops 1 residue short of the end of the CDR3; the missing end is completed from the germline J gene. The chain couples TRBV16 to TRBJ2-4; 7 nucleotides align to TRBD2. The V gene's germline CDR1 is SGHSA and CDR2 FRNQAP. J gave up 4 bases and V 2 bases, and 3 bases lay outside the gene matches. CDR3 size: 14 residues. The DNA read from the CDR3 is TGTGCAAGCAGCTTACACTGGGGAGAAAACACCTTGTAC. Amino acids: CASSLHWGENTLY. The entire CDR3 protein is CASSLHWGENTLYF.

This clone ranks as medium-sized. Mouse names are used for the genes. The CDR3 is cut off 1 residue early in the read; its end comes from the germline J gene. This chain connects TRBV12-1 to TRBJ2-2, with 9 bases that match TRBD2. The V segment lost 4 bases and the J segment 0 bases; nucleotides outside the gene matches: 2. Germline assignment: CDR1 SGHSN and CDR2 HYEKVE. The CDR3 sequence is 15 residues long. The CDR3 bases that were read are TGTGCCAGCTCGCCTGGGGGGGCAAACACCGGGCAGCTCTAC. Amino acid sequence: CASSPGGANTGQLY. The CDR3 reads in full as CASSPGGANTGQLYF.

This clone was counted a few times. Gene names and germline refer to mouse. From the germline J gene comes the end of the CDR3, since the read stops 1 residue before it. The chain carries TRBV23 and TRBJ2-3; TRBD2 is the table's D call, not checked against the DNA. Germline V lookup: CDR1 KGHTA, CDR2 FQNQQP. The CDR3 contains 14 residues. The part of the CDR3 DNA that was read is TGCTCCAGCAGTCAGGGGGGGGGTGCAGAAACGCTGTAT. Translating gives CSSSQGGGAETLY. The full CDR3 protein is CSSSQGGGAETLYF.

To note about this clone: Any gene name here is a mouse gene name. The sequence runs out 1 residue before the end of the CDR3; the remainder is reconstructed from the germline J gene. This chain joins TRBV15 and TRBJ2-5; possibly TRBD2 for D (6 bases). Germline V lookup: CDR1 SGHND, CDR2 FRSKSL. CDR3 length: 14 residues. Trimming shortened V by 5 bases and J by 0 bases, and 9 bases separated the two germline ends. The part of the CDR3 DNA that was read is TGTGCCAGCAGTAGGGACTTTAACCAAGACACCCAGTAC. Encoded protein: CASSRDFNQDTQY. The complete CDR3 protein is CASSRDFNQDTQYF.

Points on this clone: All gene names here are mouse names. The CDR3 spells CASAGGNQDTQYF. The sequenced CDR3 bases are TGTGCCAGCGCTGGGGGAAACCAAGACACCCAGTAC. The V and J genes are TRBV13-2 and TRBJ2-5; 7 nucleotides line up with TRBD2. The read ends 1 residue before the CDR3 terminus; that terminus is restored from the germline J gene. The germline V gene has CDR1 NNHNN and CDR2 SYGAGS (reference sequence). V lost 6 bases to trimming and J lost 0 bases; unmatched junction nucleotides: 1. There are 13 residues in the CDR3.

In this sample, this clone turned up a few times. Mouse gene names and germline throughout. The CDR3 end lies 1 residue beyond the end of the read and is filled in from the germline J gene. The V call is TRBV29, the J call TRBJ1-4, with TRBD1 as a possible D gene (5 bases). The V gene's germline CDR1 is MSHET and CDR2 SYDVDS. The V gene lost 1 base and the J gene lost 0 bases, with 9 bases spanning the gap. The CDR3 runs to 16 residues. CDR3: CASSLFRDLSNERLFF. The sequenced part of the CDR3 DNA is TGTGCTAGCAGTTTATTCAGGGACCTTTCCAACGAAAGATTATTT.

This clone was seen a handful of times. The germline and genes are mouse ones. The read ends 1 residue early relative to the CDR3; the germline J gene fills the gap. The chain links TRBV15 to TRBJ2-1; weak D call: TRBD1 (5 bases). CDR1 and CDR2 from the germline V gene are SGHND and FRSKSL. The CDR3 loop spans 14 amino acids. V was pared by 0 bases and J by 5 bases, with 8 bases between. CDR3 loop: CASSLAGRDAEQFF. Incomplete CDR3 DNA: TGTGCCAGCAGTTTAGCGGGCAGGGATGCTGAGCAGTTC. The variable domain in full, with the rest retrieved from reference TRBV15 and TRBJ2-1, is DAGVTQTPRHEVAEKGQTIILKCEPVSGHNDLFWYRQTKIQGLELLSYFRSKSLMEDGGAFKDRFKAEMLNSSFSTLKIQPTEPKDSAVYLCASSLAGRDAEQFFGPGTRLTVL.

This clone has more than one count but fewer than ten. The gene symbols are mouse symbols. The CDR3 end is not reached by the read, which stops 1 residue before it; the germline J gene fills it in. The chain recombines TRBV29 with TRBJ1-5; the D gene is possibly TRBD1 (6 bases). From germline, CDR1 is MSHET and CDR2 SYDVDS. Trimming removed 2 bases at V and 3 bases at J, with 8 bases between. The CDR3 loop spans 14 amino acids. CDR3 bases read: TGTGCTAGCAGTTTAAGGGGGTTCAACCAGGCTCCGCTT. It specifies CASSLRGFNQAPL. The full CDR3 protein is CASSLRGFNQAPLF. Based on the CDR3 plus reference TRBV29 and TRBJ1-5, the full variable domain is DMKVTQMPRYLIKRMGENVLLECGQDMSHETMYWYRQDPGLGLQLIYISYDVDSNSEGDIPKGYRVSRKKREHFSLILDSAKTNQTSVYFCASSLRGFNQAPLFGEGTRLSVL.

This clone was found a few times. Gene names refer to mouse genes. The sequence runs out 1 residue before the end of the CDR3; the remainder is reconstructed from the germline J gene. The chain carries TRBV26 and TRBJ2-1; D ambiguous. V lost 4 bases to trimming and J lost 0 bases, with 10 bases between them. The germline CDR1 and CDR2 sequences are KGHPV and FQNQEV (reference sequence). The CDR3 is 15 amino acids. The sequenced CDR3 bases are TGTGCCAGCAGTCAGGAGACAATTAACTATGCTGAGCAGTTC. Translated, it gives CASSQETINYAEQF. In full, the CDR3 is CASSQETINYAEQFF.

This clone appeared a few times. Each gene name is a mouse one. The read stops 1 residue short of the end of the CDR3; the missing end is completed from the germline J gene. The rearrangement uses TRBV2 and TRBJ2-7; possibly TRBD1 for D (6 bases). Germline CDR1 reads LGHNA; CDR2 reads YSYQKL. The CDR3 contains 13 residues. Trimming shortened V by 4 bases and J by 0 bases, and 7 bases separated the two germline ends. This CDR3 reads CASSRDNSYEQYF. CDR3 bases read: TGTGCCAGCAGCCGGGACAACTCCTATGAACAGTAC.

Concerning this clone: The gene names here belong to mouse. The CDR3 end falls 1 residue outside the read, so it is completed with the germline J gene. The rearrangement uses TRBV3 and TRBJ2-7; TRBD1 matches 7 bases. V lost 5 bases to trimming and J lost 7 bases; unmatched junction nucleotides: 5. Germline V gene lookup returns CDR1 SNHLY and CDR2 FYNGKV (reference sequence). This CDR3 is 12 amino acids long. The CDR3 DNA, read in part, is TGTGCCAGCAGCGTGACAGGGAGGGAACAGTAC. It specifies CASSVTGREQY. The complete CDR3 reads CASSVTGREQYF.

This clone is judged medium-sized. Mouse germline and gene names are used. The read falls 1 residue short of the CDR3 end, and the missing part is taken from the germline J gene. V usage is TRBV31 and J usage is TRBJ2-7; D is undetermined. Between the trimmed V and J ends, which lost 0 bases and 3 bases, there was a span of 6 bases. Germline-derived CDR1 and CDR2 are GKSSPN and SITVG. This CDR3 comprises 12 residues. CDR3 DNA, as far as it was read: TGTGCCTGGAGTCTAGGAGTCTATGAACAGTAC. This gives the protein CAWSLGVYEQY. The entire CDR3 reads CAWSLGVYEQYF.